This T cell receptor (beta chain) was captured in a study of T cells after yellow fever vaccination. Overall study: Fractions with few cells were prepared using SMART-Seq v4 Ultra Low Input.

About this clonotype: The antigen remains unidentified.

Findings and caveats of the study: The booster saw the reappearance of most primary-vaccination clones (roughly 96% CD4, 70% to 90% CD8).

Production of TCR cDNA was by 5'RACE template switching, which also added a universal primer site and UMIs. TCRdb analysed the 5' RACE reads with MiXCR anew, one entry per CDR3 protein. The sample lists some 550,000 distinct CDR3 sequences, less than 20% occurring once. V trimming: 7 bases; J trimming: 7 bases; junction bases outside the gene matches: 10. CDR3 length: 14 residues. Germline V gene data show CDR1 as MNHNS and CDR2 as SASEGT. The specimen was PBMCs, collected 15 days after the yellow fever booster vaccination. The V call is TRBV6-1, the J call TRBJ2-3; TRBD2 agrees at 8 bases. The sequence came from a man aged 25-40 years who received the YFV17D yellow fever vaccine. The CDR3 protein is CASKVGLESYTQYF. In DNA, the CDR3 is TGTGCCAGCAAGGTGGGACTAGAGTCGTATACGCAGTATTTT.